This T cell receptor (beta chain) originates from a study of beta chain features in type 1 diabetes. The CDR3 sequence is 13 residues long. CDR1 SGDLS and CDR2 YYNGEE come from the germline V gene. Trimming at V came to 3 bases and at J to 7 bases, leaving 6 bases not matched to a gene. General observations from the study: cDNA sequencing could over-represent cells with high TCR expression. PCR might favor shorter templates, equally in patients and controls. People with Type 1 diabetes carried modestly yet significantly shorter TCRB CDR3s in all four CD4+ subsets. Sampled from patients, naive, central memory and Treg TCRB repertoires appeared more similar than those sampled from healthy donors. Type 1 diabetes patients had VDJ junctions that carried fewer insertions and more deletions.

A note on this clone: As yet, its antigen is unknown.

Reverse transcribing all isolated RNA meant expressed TCRB transcripts were sequenced. Some clones are missing from TCRdb's copy, which holds only in-frame ones; the method was immunoSEQ multiplex PCR. The table includes roughly 180,000 clones, approximately 7.9% detected once. The J gene is TRBJ2-7, the V gene TRBV9; TRBD1 matches at 8 bases. The sample comprised central memory CD4+ T cells from blood. The sequence was obtained from a man aged 18 to 35 with type 1 diabetes. CDR3 in amino acids: CASSGQGRGEQYF. CDR3 sequence (DNA): TGTGCCAGCAGCGGACAGGGGCGGGGAGAGCAGTACTTC. The complete variable domain, with remaining parts taken from reference TRBV9 and TRBJ2-7, reads DSGVTQTPKHLITATGQRVTLRCSPRSGDLSVYWYQQSLDQGLQFLIQYYNGEERAKGNILERFSAQQFPDLHSELNLSSLELGDSALYFCASSGQGRGEQYFGPGTRLTVT.